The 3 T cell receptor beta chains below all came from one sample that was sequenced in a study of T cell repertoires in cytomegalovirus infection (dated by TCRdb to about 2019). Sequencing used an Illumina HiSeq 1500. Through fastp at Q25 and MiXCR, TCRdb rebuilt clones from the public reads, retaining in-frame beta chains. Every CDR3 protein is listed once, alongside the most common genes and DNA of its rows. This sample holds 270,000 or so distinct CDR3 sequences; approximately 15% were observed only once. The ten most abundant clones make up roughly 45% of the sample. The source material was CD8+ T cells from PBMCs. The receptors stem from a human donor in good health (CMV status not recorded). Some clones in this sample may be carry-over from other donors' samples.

Written as DNA, the CDR3 is TGTGCCAGCAGCCGACCGGGCGCTCTCAATGAGCAGTTCTTC. Residues: CASSRPGALNEQFF. The chain joins TRBV13 to TRBJ2-1; D not certain. Trimming removed 5 bases from V and 6 bases from J, with 14 bases in between. CDR3 length: 14 amino acids. CDR1 is PRHDT, CDR2 FYEKMQ, per germline (reference sequence).

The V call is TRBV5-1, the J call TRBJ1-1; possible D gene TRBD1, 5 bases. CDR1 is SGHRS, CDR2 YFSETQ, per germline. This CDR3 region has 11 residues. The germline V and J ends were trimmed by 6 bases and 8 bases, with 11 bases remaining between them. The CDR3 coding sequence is TGCGCCAGCACCGAGGGGACCGAAGCTTTCTTT. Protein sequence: CASTEGTEAFF.

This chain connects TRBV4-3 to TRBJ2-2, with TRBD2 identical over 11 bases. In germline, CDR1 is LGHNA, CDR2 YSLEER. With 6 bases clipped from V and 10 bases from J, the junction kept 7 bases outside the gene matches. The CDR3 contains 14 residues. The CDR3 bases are TGCGCCAGCAGTATCGTAGCGGGGGGGCAGGAGCTGTTTTTT. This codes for CASSIVAGGQELFF.